This T cell receptor (beta chain) was captured by sequencing in a study of blood T cell repertoires in COVID-19. Study as a whole: Donors in the United States, Italy and Spain gave samples during acute or convalescent COVID-19.

Enrolled during active infection, Seattle patients were then followed longitudinally. Under the authors' procedure: The authors estimated nucleated cell counts from reference gene primer amplification. Only in-frame clones appear in the TCRdb table, and some are missing; sequencing was by immunoSEQ multiplex PCR. Clone size and V and J calls were adopted from that table, with D and trimming inferred from the DNA. The table includes about 480,000 clones, roughly 91% detected once. Sequences were obtained from peripheral blood. This TCR was recovered from a woman in her forties or fifties with COVID-19, enrolled during active disease.

This CDR3 is CASQPGDRSNQPQHF. DNA of the CDR3: TGTGCCAGCCAACCGGGGGACAGGAGCAATCAGCCCCAGCATTTT. The chain carries TRBV27 and TRBJ1-5, with 8 positions matching TRBD1. The trim removed 8 bases at V and 1 base at J, leaving 7 bases unmatched. This CDR3 comprises 15 residues. CDR1 MNHEY and CDR2 SMNVEV come from the germline V gene (reference sequence).